These 15 T cell receptor beta chains were all obtained from the same sample, sequenced in a study of blood T cell repertoires in COVID-19. TCRdb's table, derived via immunoSEQ multiplex PCR, lists solely in-frame clones and lacks some. The sample holds roughly 170,000 clones, approximately 84% seen once. The sequenced material came from peripheral blood. The source of these receptors is a human donor in a cohort sampled during active COVID-19.

The CDR3 sequence: CASSQRSFYGYTF. In DNA form, the CDR3 reads TGTGCCAGCAGCCAACGGTCCTTCTATGGCTACACCTTC. The chain uses TRBV3-1 (or the pseudogene TRBV3-2) and TRBJ1-2; unclear D gene. The CDR3 is 13 residues long. The ends were cut back, 2 bases at V and 4 bases at J, with 8 bases in the middle. Germline V lookup: CDR1 LGHDT, CDR2 YNNKEL (reference sequence).

V is TRBV4-1 and J is TRBJ1-1; no firm D call. Germline lookup yields CDR1 MGHRA and CDR2 YSYEKL. Trimming took off 2 bases at V and 8 bases at J, with 12 bases between the two ends. There are 13 residues in the CDR3. The CDR3 region is CASSQYQEEEAFF. Written as DNA, the CDR3 is TGCGCCAGCAGCCAATATCAGGAAGAGGAAGCTTTCTTT.

The J gene is TRBJ2-1, the V gene TRBV11-2, with 9 bases lining up with TRBD2. Germline V gene sequence: CDR1 SGHAT, CDR2 FQNNGV. This CDR3 contains 16 residues. The V segment lost 1 base and the J segment 7 bases; nucleotides outside the gene matches: 8. CDR3 residues: CASSLGPGLAINEQFF. The DNA for the CDR3 is TGTGCCAGCAGCTTAGGACCGGGACTAGCAATAAATGAGCAGTTCTTC.

The rearrangement uses TRBV9 and TRBJ1-6; 10 nucleotides match TRBD1. CDR3 size: 15 residues. Per the germline V gene, CDR1 is SGDLS and CDR2 is YYNGEE. The V gene end was trimmed by 3 bases and the J gene end by 9 bases; junction bases not matched to a gene: 6. CDR3 in amino acids: CASSAVRDRGSPLHF. CDR3 bases: TGTGCCAGCAGCGCAGTCCGGGACAGGGGTTCACCCCTCCACTTT. Filled out from reference TRBV9 and TRBJ1-6, the complete variable domain reads DSGVTQTPKHLITATGQRVTLRCSPRSGDLSVYWYQQSLDQGLQFLIQYYNGEERAKGNILERFSAQQFPDLHSELNLSSLELGDSALYFCASSAVRDRGSPLHFGNGTRLTVT.

The V call is TRBV6-4, the J call TRBJ2-7, with 8 positions matching TRBD2. Per germline, CDR1 MRHNA and CDR2 SNTAGT. The V and J ends lost 11 bases and 0 bases, in that order; junction bases with no gene match: 9. The CDR3 is made up of 14 amino acids. The CDR3 region is CAGRRGAPSYEQYF. The CDR3 DNA sequence: TGTGCCGGTAGGCGGGGGGCCCCCTCCTACGAGCAGTACTTC.

This clone was recorded once. V is TRBV27 and J is TRBJ1-5, with 8 positions matching TRBD1. The length of the CDR3 is 16 residues. Per germline, CDR1 MNHEY and CDR2 SMNVEV (reference sequence). V was clipped by 2 bases and J by 3 bases; unmatched bases: 6. CDR3 amino acids: CASSLQGAPINQPQHF. Written as DNA, the CDR3 is TGTGCCAGCAGTTTACAGGGGGCCCCCATCAATCAGCCCCAGCATTTT.

The chain employs TRBV4-2 and TRBJ2-4; D is perhaps TRBD1 (5 bases). Trimming removed 1 base from V and 0 bases from J, with 13 bases in between. The germline CDR1 and CDR2 sequences are LGHNA and YNFKEQ. This CDR3 is 17 amino acids long. CDR3 sequence reads: CASSQGGPTTAKNIQYF. The CDR3 region has the DNA TGTGCCAGCAGCCAAGGGGGCCCGACCACAGCCAAAAACATTCAGTACTTC.

The chain has TRBV11-1 and TRBJ2-1, with no clear D. The ends were cut back, 2 bases at V and 9 bases at J, with 8 bases in the middle. This CDR3 comprises 12 residues. Germline V lookup: CDR1 SGHAT, CDR2 FQDESV (reference sequence). CDR3 DNA: TGTGCCAGCAGCTTAAAAGTTAGTGAGCAGTTCTTC. Its translation: CASSLKVSEQFF.

V usage is TRBV27 and J usage is TRBJ2-3, with 12 nucleotides matching TRBD1. V shed 3 bases, J shed 6 bases, and the junction held 4 bases outside the gene matches. From germline, CDR1 is MNHEY and CDR2 SMNVEV (reference sequence). The CDR3 contains 15 residues. CDR3 coding DNA: TGTGCCAGCAGTTTGAGGGACAGGGGGCCGGATACGCAGTATTTT. Amino acid sequence: CASSLRDRGPDTQYF.

This clone was observed a handful of times. The rearrangement joins TRBV12-3 or TRBV12-4 to TRBJ2-7; TRBD2 matches 8 bases. V shed 4 bases and J 4 bases; nucleotides not matched to a gene: 3. The CDR3 has 13 amino acids. The DNA for the CDR3 is TGTGCCAGCAGTTACCTAGCGGGTTACGAGCAGTACTTC. Protein: CASSYLAGYEQYF.

The chain has TRBV5-4 and TRBJ2-3, with a tentative D call TRBD2 (5 bases). Germline lookup yields CDR1 SGHNT and CDR2 YYREEE (reference sequence). Trimming took off 2 bases at V and 3 bases at J, with 7 bases between the two ends. The CDR3 loop spans 13 amino acids. The CDR3 DNA follows: TGTGCCAGCAGCTTTACGGGGACAGATACGCAGTATTTT. Its translation: CASSFTGTDTQYF. The entire variable domain, with the rest obtained from reference TRBV5-4 and TRBJ2-3, is as follows: ETGVTQSPTHLIKTRGQQVTLRCSSQSGHNTVSWYQQALGQGPQFIFQYYREEENGRGNFPPRFSGLQFPNYSSELNVNALELDDSALYLCASSFTGTDTQYFGPGTRLTVL.

The chain recombines TRBV11-2 with TRBJ1-6, with 8 nucleotides matching TRBD1. V gave up 5 bases and J gave up 5 bases; unmatched junction bases: 5. The CDR3 length is 15 residues. Germline V gene data show CDR1 as SGHAT and CDR2 as FQNNGV. In DNA form, the CDR3 reads TGTGCCAGCAGCCAAAACAGGGGGGATAATTCACCCCTCCACTTT. It translates to CASSQNRGDNSPLHF.

Remarks on this clone: This CDR3 is also generated by other DNA sequences in the sample. V is TRBV19 and J is TRBJ2-1; 9 nucleotides agree with TRBD2. There are 14 residues in the CDR3. Germline CDR1 and CDR2: LNHDA and SQIVND (reference sequence). The J segment lost 3 bases and the V segment lost 4 bases, leaving 1 base of the junction unmatched. The CDR3 DNA is TGTGCCAGTAGTAGCGGGGGGGACTACAATGAGCAGTTCTTC. Its protein is CASSSGGDYNEQFF.

This chain joins TRBV6-6 and TRBJ1-2; D is perhaps TRBD1 (6 bases). The CDR3 is 16 amino acids. V was clipped by 5 bases and J by 8 bases, with 24 bases between them. Germline CDR1 reads MNHNY; CDR2 reads SVGAGI (reference sequence). The CDR3 reads CASSPIGTGGPGGYTF. The CDR3 DNA reads TGTGCCAGCAGTCCGATAGGGACCGGGGGGCCGGGGGGCTACACCTTC.

The chain joins TRBV7-6 to TRBJ1-2, with D maybe TRBD1 (6 bases). This CDR3 comprises 13 residues. V lost 1 base, J lost 3 bases, and 6 bases lay in between. The germline gives CDR1 SGHVS, CDR2 FNYEAQ. CDR3 nucleotides: TGTGCCAGCAGCTTAGACAGGGACTATGGCTACACCTTC. Translation gives CASSLDRDYGYTF.